Included here is one T cell receptor (beta chain) sequence, with context. Its antigen remains undetermined. No much larger clone is present one base from it, and per-base qualities are unavailable. Receptor amplification or capture employed the immunoSEQ multiplex PCR assay. The table comes from immuneACCESS by way of TCRdb, which keeps in-frame sequences with V and J called. Part of the clones is missing from these tables; in studies checked, under half for an unresolved V gene and the rest for unknown reasons. The sample data list some 250,000 clones, and roughly 82% of these were observed just once. The ten largest account for roughly 15% of the sample. The CDR3 measures 10 amino acids from cysteine to phenylalanine. Just the 30-base CDR3 DNA is kept, in frame starting at base 1. V is shortened by 9 bases, J by 5 bases, and the region joining them spans 5 bases. As encoded in the germline V gene, CDR1 is WSHSY while CDR2 is SAAADI.

The data belong to a study of control samples from healthy donors and cancer patients (dated by TCRdb to about 2020). The TCR comes from a woman in her fifties or sixties with lung cancer. The chain employs TRBV10-2 and TRBJ1-5, and perhaps TRBD1 as D gene, on 5 matching bases. The specimen sequenced was PBMCs. The DNA sequence is TGCGCCAGGGGGGATCAGCCCCAGCATTTT. Protein translation: CARGDQPQHF.